This T cell receptor beta chain was captured in a study of shared clonotypes between healthy human individuals. Findings and caveats of the study: When compared with the clonotypes that were shared by all four sorted-subset donors, the non-shared clonotypes turned out to have lower generation probabilities. What naive subsets generally showed was a larger estimated richness than memory subsets showed. A handful of donors held 5% to 5.5% of naive CD4 clonotypes in common.

The length of the CDR3 is 14 residues. CDR1 is LGHNT, CDR2 FRNRAP, per germline. V lost 2 bases to trimming and J lost 5 bases, with 11 bases between them. Remarks on this clone: Its antigen is undetermined.

Replicate PCRs for sorted subsets used 200 ng DNA; this equaled tens of thousands of T cell genomes. Libraries were prepared by immunoSEQ multiplex PCR; TCRdb keeps only in-frame clonotypes and omits some of them. The sample has under 550,000 clones, 90% to 97% seen once. The specimen sequenced was naive CD4+ T cells sorted from blood. Subset: CD45RA+ positively selected. V usage is TRBV12-5 and J usage is TRBJ2-3, with unresolved D. The receptor was isolated from a woman aged 25 to 39 in good health. The CDR3 coding sequence is TGTGCTAGTGGTTTGCACGGGTTAGGAGATACGCAGTATTTT. This sequence encodes CASGLHGLGDTQYF.